The 23 T cell receptor beta chains given below trace back to one sample, sequenced in a study of blood T cell repertoires in COVID-19. Only in-frame clones appear in the TCRdb table, and some are missing; sequencing was by immunoSEQ multiplex PCR. The sample yields around 60,000 clones, approximately 84% seen once. The sample was peripheral blood. The receptors shown here come from a man between 60 and 75 years old with COVID-19, enrolled during active disease.

V usage is TRBV7-3 and J usage is TRBJ1-4; D gene uncertain. The germline V and J ends were trimmed by 1 base and 8 bases, with 8 bases remaining between them. Looked up from germline, CDR1 is SGHTA and CDR2 is FQGTGA. This CDR3 is built from 13 residues. The CDR3 region is CASSLMEGEKLFF. CDR3 sequence (DNA): TGTGCCAGCAGCTTAATGGAGGGCGAAAAACTGTTTTTT.

The chain has TRBV2 and TRBJ1-1; 9 nucleotides agree with TRBD1. CDR1 is SNHLY, CDR2 FYNNEI, per germline. There are 14 residues in the CDR3. V lost 1 base to trimming and J lost 5 bases; unmatched junction nucleotides: 2. In DNA form, the CDR3 reads TGTGCCAGCAGTGAAGGACAGGGGGGTACTGAAGCTTTCTTT. Protein sequence: CASSEGQGGTEAFF. The variable domain in full, completed from reference TRBV2 and TRBJ1-1, reads EPEVTQTPSHQVTQMGQEVILRCVPISNHLYFYWYRQILGQKVEFLVSFYNNEISEKSEIFDDQFSVERPDGSNFTLKIRSTKLEDSAMYFCASSEGQGGTEAFFGQGTRLTVV.

The chain combines TRBV5-5 with TRBJ1-3, with D maybe TRBD1 (5 bases). This CDR3 spans 14 amino acids. Germline lookup yields CDR1 SGHKS and CDR2 YYEKEE (reference sequence). Deletions cut 4 bases from V and 8 bases from J, with 16 bases between. CDR3 coding DNA: TGTGCCAGCAGCACGCGACCCGGGGGGGACACCATATATTTT. Translating it yields CASSTRPGGDTIYF.

This clone appeared once. This chain's CDR3 is CASSLVGTGSTDTQYF. The CDR3 bases are TGTGCCAGCAGCTTAGTCGGAACGGGATCCACAGATACGCAGTATTTT. The chain links TRBV7-6 to TRBJ2-3; TRBD2 is a possible D gene (5 bases). Deletions cut 1 base from V and 2 bases from J, with 13 bases between. Germline V gene data show CDR1 as SGHVS and CDR2 as FNYEAQ. The CDR3 totals 16 residues.

The J gene is TRBJ1-2, the V gene TRBV5-1; perhaps TRBD1 as D (5 bases). The V end lost 0 bases, the J end lost 6 bases, and 18 bases lay between the germline ends. CDR3 length: 16 amino acids. Germline lookup yields CDR1 SGHRS and CDR2 YFSETQ. The CDR3 reads CASSLGGPRGIDGYTF. CDR3 sequence (DNA): TGCGCCAGCAGCTTGGGGGGCCCCCGAGGTATTGATGGCTACACCTTC.

V is TRBV6-4 and J is TRBJ1-1; D remains ambiguous. CDR1 MRHNA and CDR2 SNTAGT come from the germline V gene. The CDR3 totals 13 residues. V dropped 5 bases and J dropped 0 bases, with 7 bases sitting between them. The CDR3 here is CASSRTLNTEAFF. In DNA form, the CDR3 reads TGTGCCAGCAGTCGTACTTTGAACACTGAAGCTTTCTTT.

The CDR3 nucleotides read TGTGCCAGCAGTAAACAGGGTGCCTACGAGCAGTACTTC. As protein: CASSKQGAYEQYF. V usage is TRBV6-5 and J usage is TRBJ2-7, with D tentatively TRBD1 (6 bases). The CDR3 runs to 13 residues. Germline V lookup: CDR1 MNHEY, CDR2 SVGAGI. Deletions cut 5 bases from V and 2 bases from J, with 10 bases between.

The V call is TRBV9, the J call TRBJ2-1; D not resolved. CDR3 length equals 18 residues. Germline CDR1 SGDLS, CDR2 YYNGEE. V was clipped by 0 bases and J by 0 bases, with 16 bases between them. The CDR3 DNA reads as TGTGCCAGCAGCGTAGTGGCAGGATCAGTGAGCTCCTACAATGAGCAGTTCTTC. Encoded protein: CASSVVAGSVSSYNEQFF. The entire variable domain, with the rest obtained from reference TRBV9 and TRBJ2-1, is as follows: DSGVTQTPKHLITATGQRVTLRCSPRSGDLSVYWYQQSLDQGLQFLIQYYNGEERAKGNILERFSAQQFPDLHSELNLSSLELGDSALYFCASSVVAGSVSSYNEQFFGPGTRLTVL.

J is TRBJ1-4 and V is TRBV18; D possibly corresponds to TRBD1 (5 bases). V shed 3 bases and J shed 7 bases, with 12 bases lying between them. The germline V gene has CDR1 KGHSH and CDR2 LQKENI. The length of the CDR3 is 14 residues. The CDR3 DNA reads as TGTGCCAGCTCACCTGAACGGCAGGGTGAAAAACTGTTTTTT. Translation gives CASSPERQGEKLFF.

Written as DNA, the CDR3 is TGTGCCAGTAGTCTGGGGCGCCTTGAGCAGTTCTTC. Protein: CASSLGRLEQFF. V is TRBV19 and J is TRBJ2-1; TRBD1 is a possible D gene (5 bases). Trimming took 5 bases from V and 9 from J, leaving 11 bases between them. The CDR3 has 12 amino acids. Germline lookup yields CDR1 LNHDA and CDR2 SQIVND (reference sequence).

The rearrangement uses TRBV5-4 and TRBJ1-6; 8 bases line up with TRBD1. J was trimmed by 7 bases and V by 0 bases; bases with no gene match: 0. The CDR3 runs 14 residues. Germline V gene data show CDR1 as SGHNT and CDR2 as YYREEE (reference sequence). As DNA, the CDR3 is TGTGCCAGCAGCTTGGACAGGGGGAATTCACCCCTCCACTTT. It translates to CASSLDRGNSPLHF.

The chain couples TRBV6-4 to TRBJ1-2; 9 bases line up with TRBD1. Per the germline V gene, CDR1 is MRHNA and CDR2 is SNTAGT. The ends lost 6 bases at V and 6 bases at J; junction bases unmatched: 17. CDR3 length equals 17 residues. CDR3 sequence: CASRRKRDREIGDGYTF. DNA of the CDR3: TGTGCCAGCAGACGTAAGAGGGACAGGGAAATAGGGGATGGCTACACCTTC.

The genes are TRBV7-9 and TRBJ2-2, with D tentatively TRBD2 (6 bases). V gave up 5 bases and J gave up 1 base, with 8 bases separating them. The CDR3 runs to 14 residues. Germline CDR1 SEHNR, CDR2 FQNEAQ (reference sequence). The CDR3 sequence is CASSRGMNTGELFF. In DNA form, the CDR3 reads TGTGCCAGCAGCCGGGGGATGAACACCGGGGAGCTGTTTTTT.

This chain connects TRBV25-1 to TRBJ1-6, with 9 bases identical to TRBD1. The CDR3 is made up of 14 amino acids. The V gene end was trimmed by 6 bases and the J gene end by 10 bases; junction bases not matched to a gene: 7. Germline CDR1 reads MGHDK; CDR2 reads SYGVNS. CDR3 amino acids: CASSGRTGVSPLHF. The CDR3 nucleotides are TGTGCCAGCAGCGGCAGGACAGGGGTCTCACCCCTCCACTTT.

This chain uses TRBV19 with TRBJ2-5, with D unresolved. V was clipped by 3 bases and J by 0 bases, with 8 bases between them. From germline, CDR1 is LNHDA and CDR2 SQIVND (reference sequence). This CDR3 has 14 amino acids. The DNA for the CDR3 is TGTGCCAGTAGTATTTCCCGGGACCAAGAGACCCAGTACTTC. This translates into CASSISRDQETQYF.

This chain uses TRBV25-1 with TRBJ2-1; 9 bases are shared with TRBD1. V lost 8 bases to trimming and J lost 4 bases; unmatched junction nucleotides: 9. In germline, CDR1 is MGHDK, CDR2 SYGVNS. This CDR3 is 15 amino acids long. For the CDR3, the DNA is TGTGCCAGCTCGACCGGGACAGGGTTGTACAATGAGCAGTTCTTC. Amino acids: CASSTGTGLYNEQFF.

The rearrangement uses TRBV28 and TRBJ2-1; weak D call: TRBD2 (6 bases). CDR1 MDHEN and CDR2 SYDVKM come from the germline V gene. The CDR3 spans 16 residues. Deletions cut 6 bases from V and 0 bases from J, with 15 bases between. CDR3: CASSLGGTLSYNEQFF. The DNA for the CDR3 is TGTGCCAGCAGCTTAGGCGGGACCCTCTCCTACAATGAGCAGTTCTTC.

This chain links TRBV3-1 (or the pseudogene TRBV3-2) with TRBJ2-5; 10 positions agree with TRBD1. Germline V gene data show CDR1 as LGHDT and CDR2 as YNNKEL (reference sequence). CDR3 length equals 17 residues. The V gene end was trimmed by 1 base and the J gene end by 2 bases; junction bases not matched to a gene: 7. This chain's CDR3 is CASSQGDRGLRQETQYF. CDR3 coding DNA: TGTGCCAGCAGCCAAGGTGACAGGGGGCTTCGACAAGAGACCCAGTACTTC.

The rearrangement joins TRBV28 to TRBJ1-1; 9 nucleotides agree with TRBD1. CDR3 length: 13 amino acids. Germline trimming cut 5 bases from V and 6 bases from J; bases unmatched to any gene: 4. Germline V CDR1 and CDR2: MDHEN, SYDVKM. This CDR3 is CASSQQGASEAFF. The CDR3 nucleotides are TGTGCCAGCAGTCAACAGGGGGCATCTGAAGCTTTCTTT. The variable domain in full, with the rest retrieved from reference TRBV28 and TRBJ1-1, is DVKVTQSSRYLVKRTGEKVFLECVQDMDHENMFWYRQDPGLGLRLIYFSYDVKMKEKGDIPEGYSVSREKKERFSLILESASTNQTSMYLCASSQQGASEAFFGQGTRLTVV.

The V and J genes are TRBV2 and TRBJ1-5; 9 positions agree with TRBD1. The CDR3 is 14 residues long. Germline V gene data show CDR1 as SNHLY and CDR2 as FYNNEI. V trimming: 5 bases; J trimming: 5 bases; junction bases outside the gene matches: 4. The CDR3 loop is CASSWDRVDQPQHF. Written as DNA, the CDR3 is TGTGCCAGCAGTTGGGACAGGGTGGATCAGCCCCAGCATTTT.

This chain links TRBV2 with TRBJ2-1; 9 positions match TRBD2. V lost 4 bases, J lost 9 bases, and 7 bases stayed unmatched. This CDR3 has 14 residues. CDR1 is SNHLY, CDR2 FYNNEI, per germline. The CDR3, as DNA: TGTGCCAGCAGTGTCGGACTAGCGACGGGTGAGCAGTTCTTC. It specifies CASSVGLATGEQFF.

This sequence joins TRBV6-5 and TRBJ1-1; no clear D gene. Trimming took off 6 bases at V and 1 base at J, with 6 bases between the two ends. This CDR3 contains 12 residues. Germline assignment: CDR1 MNHEY and CDR2 SVGAGI. DNA of the CDR3: TGTGCCAGCAGCCAACAGAACACTGAAGCTTTCTTT. Its protein product is CASSQQNTEAFF.

The chain employs TRBV30 and TRBJ1-5, with 8 bases fitting TRBD1. The CDR3 runs 14 residues. Germline CDR1 GTSNPN, CDR2 SVGIG (reference sequence). Germline trimming cut 2 bases from V and 9 bases from J; bases unmatched to any gene: 9. The CDR3 is CAWSISGGVGPQHF. In DNA, the CDR3 is TGTGCCTGGAGTATATCAGGGGGCGTCGGGCCCCAGCATTTT.